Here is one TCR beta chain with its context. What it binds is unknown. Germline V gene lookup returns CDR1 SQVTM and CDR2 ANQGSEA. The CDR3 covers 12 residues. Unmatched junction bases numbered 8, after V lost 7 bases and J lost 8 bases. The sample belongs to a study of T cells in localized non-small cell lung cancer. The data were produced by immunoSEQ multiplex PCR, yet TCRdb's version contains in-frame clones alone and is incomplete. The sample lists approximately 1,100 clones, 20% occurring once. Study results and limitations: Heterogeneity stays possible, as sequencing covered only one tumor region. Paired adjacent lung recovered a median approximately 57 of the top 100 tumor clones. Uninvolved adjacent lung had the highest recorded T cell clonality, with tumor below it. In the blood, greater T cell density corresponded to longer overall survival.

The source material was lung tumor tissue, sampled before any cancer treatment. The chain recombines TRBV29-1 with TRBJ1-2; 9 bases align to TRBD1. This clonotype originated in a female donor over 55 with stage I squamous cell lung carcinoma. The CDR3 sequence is CSGAQGAGGYTF. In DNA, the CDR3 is TGCAGCGGGGCACAGGGGGCCGGGGGCTACACCTTC. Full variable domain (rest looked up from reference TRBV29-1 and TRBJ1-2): SAVISQKPSRDICQRGTSLTIQCQVDSQVTMMFWYRQQPGQSLTLIATANQGSEATYESGFVIDKFPISRPNLTFSTLTVSNMSPEDSSIYLCSGAQGAGGYTFGSGTRLTVV.